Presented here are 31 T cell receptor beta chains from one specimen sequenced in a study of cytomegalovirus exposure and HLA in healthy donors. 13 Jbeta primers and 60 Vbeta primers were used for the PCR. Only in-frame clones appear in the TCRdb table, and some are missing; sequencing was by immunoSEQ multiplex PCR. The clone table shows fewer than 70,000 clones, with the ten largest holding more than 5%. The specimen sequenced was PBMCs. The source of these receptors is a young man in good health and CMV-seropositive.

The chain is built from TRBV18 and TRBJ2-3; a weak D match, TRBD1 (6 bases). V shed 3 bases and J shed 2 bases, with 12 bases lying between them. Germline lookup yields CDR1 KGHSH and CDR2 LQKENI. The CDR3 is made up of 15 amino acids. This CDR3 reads CASSPGARSTDTQYF. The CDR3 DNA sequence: TGTGCCAGCTCACCGGGGGCCCGATCCACAGATACGCAGTATTTT.

Written as DNA, the CDR3 is TGTGCCAGCAGTGAAGGGGGGGGGACTGAAGCTTTCTTT. This encodes CASSEGGGTEAFF. The V and J genes are TRBV6-4 and TRBJ1-1; TRBD1 might be the D (6 bases). This CDR3 is 13 amino acids long. Germline assignment: CDR1 MRHNA and CDR2 SNTAGT. V lost 3 bases and J 5 bases, leaving 10 bases between the germline ends.

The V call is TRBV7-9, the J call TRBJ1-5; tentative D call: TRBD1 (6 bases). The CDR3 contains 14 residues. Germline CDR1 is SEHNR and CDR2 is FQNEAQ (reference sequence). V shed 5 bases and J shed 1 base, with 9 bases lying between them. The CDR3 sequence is CASSRTVSNQPQHF. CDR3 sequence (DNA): TGTGCCAGCAGCCGGACAGTAAGCAATCAGCCCCAGCATTTT. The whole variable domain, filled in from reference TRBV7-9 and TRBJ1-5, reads DTGVSQNPRHKITKRGQNVTFRCDPISEHNRLYWYRQTLGQGPEFLTYFQNEAQLEKSRLLSDRFSAERPKGSFSTLEIQRTEQGDSAMYLCASSRTVSNQPQHFGDGTRLSIL.

CDR3 coding DNA: TGCGCCAGCAGCTCAGGACTAGCGGGAGGGTACAATGAGCAGTTCTTC. It encodes CASSSGLAGGYNEQFF. J is TRBJ2-1 and V is TRBV5-1; 15 nucleotides align to TRBD2. Germline-derived CDR1 and CDR2 are SGHRS and YFSETQ. Unmatched junction bases numbered 2, after V lost 3 bases and J lost 4 bases. This CDR3 comprises 16 residues.

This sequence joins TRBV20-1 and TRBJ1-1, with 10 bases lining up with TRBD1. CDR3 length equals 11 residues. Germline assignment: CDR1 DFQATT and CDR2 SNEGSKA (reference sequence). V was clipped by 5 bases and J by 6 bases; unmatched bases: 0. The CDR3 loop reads CSADRGPEAFF. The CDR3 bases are TGCAGTGCTGACAGGGGGCCTGAAGCTTTCTTT.

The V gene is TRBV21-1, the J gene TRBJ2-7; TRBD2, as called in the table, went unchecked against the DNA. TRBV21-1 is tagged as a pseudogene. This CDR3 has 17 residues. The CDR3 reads CASSKTRPGLAVYEQYF. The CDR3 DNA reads TGTGCCAGCAGCAAAACTAGGCCGGGACTAGCGGTTTACGAGCAGTACTTC.

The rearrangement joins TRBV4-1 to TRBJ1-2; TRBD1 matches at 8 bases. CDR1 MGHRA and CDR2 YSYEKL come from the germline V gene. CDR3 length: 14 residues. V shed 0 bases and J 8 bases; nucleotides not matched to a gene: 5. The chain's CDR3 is CASSQEGQGRGYTF. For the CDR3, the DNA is TGCGCCAGCAGCCAAGAAGGACAGGGCCGGGGCTACACCTTC.

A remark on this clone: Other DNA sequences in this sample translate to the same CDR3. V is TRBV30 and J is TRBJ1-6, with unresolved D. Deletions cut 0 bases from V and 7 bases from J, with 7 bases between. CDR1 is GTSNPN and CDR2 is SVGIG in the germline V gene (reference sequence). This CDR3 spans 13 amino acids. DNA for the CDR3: TGTGCCTGGAGTGTAGCGGGGAATTCACCCCTCCACTTT. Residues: CAWSVAGNSPLHF.

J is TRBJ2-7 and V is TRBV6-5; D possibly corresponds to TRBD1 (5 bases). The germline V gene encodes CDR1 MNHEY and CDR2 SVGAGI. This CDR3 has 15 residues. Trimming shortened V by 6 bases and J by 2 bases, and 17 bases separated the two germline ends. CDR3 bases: TGTGCCAGCAGCACGGATAGATGGGGCGCCTACGAGCAGTACTTC. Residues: CASSTDRWGAYEQYF.

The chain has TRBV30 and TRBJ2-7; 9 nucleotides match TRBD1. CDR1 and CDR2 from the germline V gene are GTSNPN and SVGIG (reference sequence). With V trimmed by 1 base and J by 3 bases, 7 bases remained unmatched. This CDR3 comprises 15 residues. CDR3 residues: CAWSGDRVEIYEQYF. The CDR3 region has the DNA TGTGCCTGGAGTGGGGACAGGGTAGAAATCTACGAGCAGTACTTC.

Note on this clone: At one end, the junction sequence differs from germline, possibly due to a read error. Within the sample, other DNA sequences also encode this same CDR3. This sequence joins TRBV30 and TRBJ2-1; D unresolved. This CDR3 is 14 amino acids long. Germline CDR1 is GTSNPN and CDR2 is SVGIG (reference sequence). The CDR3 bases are TGTGCCTGGAAACTGTCGAGCTCCGACAATGAGCAGTTCTTC. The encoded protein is CAWKLSSSDNEQFF.

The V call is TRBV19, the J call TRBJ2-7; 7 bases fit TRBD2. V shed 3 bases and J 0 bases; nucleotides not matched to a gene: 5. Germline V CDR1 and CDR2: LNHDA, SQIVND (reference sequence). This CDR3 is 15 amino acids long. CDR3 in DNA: TGTGCCAGTAGTATGGCAGCGGGGAGCTCCTACGAGCAGTACTTC. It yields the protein CASSMAAGSSYEQYF.

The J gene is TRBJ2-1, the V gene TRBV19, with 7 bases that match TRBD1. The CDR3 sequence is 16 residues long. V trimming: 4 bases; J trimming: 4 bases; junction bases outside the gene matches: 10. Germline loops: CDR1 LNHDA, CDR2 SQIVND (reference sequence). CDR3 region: CASSTTPGQLYNEQFF. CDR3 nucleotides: TGTGCCAGTAGTACCACTCCGGGACAGCTTTACAATGAGCAGTTCTTC.

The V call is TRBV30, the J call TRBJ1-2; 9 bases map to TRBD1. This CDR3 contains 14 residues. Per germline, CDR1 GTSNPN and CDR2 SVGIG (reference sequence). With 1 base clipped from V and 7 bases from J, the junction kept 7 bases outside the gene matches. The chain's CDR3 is CAWSEGQGLSGYTF. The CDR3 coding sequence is TGTGCCTGGAGTGAGGGACAGGGACTATCTGGCTACACCTTC.

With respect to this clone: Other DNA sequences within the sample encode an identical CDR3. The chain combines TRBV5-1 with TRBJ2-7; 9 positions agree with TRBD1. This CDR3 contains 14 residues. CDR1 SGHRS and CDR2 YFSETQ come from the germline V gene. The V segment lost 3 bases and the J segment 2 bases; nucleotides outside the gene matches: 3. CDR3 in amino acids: CASSSGTGPYEQYF. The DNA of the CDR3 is TGCGCCAGCAGCTCCGGGACAGGGCCCTACGAGCAGTACTTC.

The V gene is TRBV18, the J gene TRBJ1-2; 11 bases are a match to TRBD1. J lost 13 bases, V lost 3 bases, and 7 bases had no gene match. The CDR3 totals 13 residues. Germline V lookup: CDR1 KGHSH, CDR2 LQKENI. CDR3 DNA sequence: TGTGCCAGCTCACCGGGACAGGGGGATTTTAGCACCTTC. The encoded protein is CASSPGQGDFSTF.

The CDR3 DNA is TGTGCCAGGGGGAGGAGGAGCTACACCTTC. The encoded protein is CARGRRSYTF. The chain combines TRBV11-3 with TRBJ1-2; D is undetermined. V was clipped by 9 bases and J by 9 bases, with 11 bases between them. Germline V lookup: CDR1 SGHNT, CDR2 YENEEA. The CDR3 extends over 10 amino acids.

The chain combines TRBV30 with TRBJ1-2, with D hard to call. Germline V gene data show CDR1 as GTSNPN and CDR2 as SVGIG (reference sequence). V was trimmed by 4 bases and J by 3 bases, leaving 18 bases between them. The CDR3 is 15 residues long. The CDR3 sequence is CAWTPGRVPYYGYTF. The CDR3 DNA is TGTGCCTGGACCCCGGGGAGGGTCCCCTACTATGGCTACACCTTC.

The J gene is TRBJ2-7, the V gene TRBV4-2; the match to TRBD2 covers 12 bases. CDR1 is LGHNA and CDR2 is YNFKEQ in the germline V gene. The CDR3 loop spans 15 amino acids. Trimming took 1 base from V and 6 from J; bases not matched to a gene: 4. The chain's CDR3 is CASSQVLAGGREQYF. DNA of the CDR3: TGTGCCAGCAGCCAAGTCCTAGCGGGGGGGCGCGAGCAGTACTTC.

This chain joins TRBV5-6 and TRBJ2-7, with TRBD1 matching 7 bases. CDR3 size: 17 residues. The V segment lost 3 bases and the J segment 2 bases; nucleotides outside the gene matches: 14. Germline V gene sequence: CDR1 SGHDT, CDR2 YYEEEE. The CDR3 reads CASSSIPDRVPTYEQYF. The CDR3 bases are TGTGCCAGCAGCTCCATACCAGACAGGGTACCTACCTACGAGCAGTACTTC.

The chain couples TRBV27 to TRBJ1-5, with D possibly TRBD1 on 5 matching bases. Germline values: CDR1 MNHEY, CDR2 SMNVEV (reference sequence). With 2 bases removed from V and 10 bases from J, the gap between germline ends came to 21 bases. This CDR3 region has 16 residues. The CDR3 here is CASSLAGGGRNLPQHF. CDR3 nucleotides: TGTGCCAGCAGTTTAGCTGGGGGGGGTAGGAATTTACCCCAGCATTTT.

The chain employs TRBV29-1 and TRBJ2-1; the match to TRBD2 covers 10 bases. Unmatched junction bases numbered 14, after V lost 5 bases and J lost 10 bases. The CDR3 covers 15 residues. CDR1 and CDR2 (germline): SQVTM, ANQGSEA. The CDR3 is CSVSSSGSWGREQFF. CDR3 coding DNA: TGCAGCGTTTCCTCTAGCGGGAGTTGGGGGAGGGAGCAGTTCTTC.

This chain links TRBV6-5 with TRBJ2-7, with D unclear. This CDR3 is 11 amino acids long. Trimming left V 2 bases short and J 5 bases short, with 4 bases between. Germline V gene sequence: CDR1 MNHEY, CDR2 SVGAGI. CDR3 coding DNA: TGTGCCAGCAGTTACGCGAACGAGCAGTACTTC. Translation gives CASSYANEQYF.

The CDR3 DNA reads as TGCGCCAGCAGCCAGGAAACTAGCGCCTACACAGATACGCAGTATTTT. Translation gives CASSQETSAYTDTQYF. This sequence joins TRBV4-1 and TRBJ2-3; 7 bases fit TRBD2. The CDR3 is 16 residues long. V shed 3 bases and J 2 bases; nucleotides not matched to a gene: 8. Germline V lookup: CDR1 MGHRA, CDR2 YSYEKL.

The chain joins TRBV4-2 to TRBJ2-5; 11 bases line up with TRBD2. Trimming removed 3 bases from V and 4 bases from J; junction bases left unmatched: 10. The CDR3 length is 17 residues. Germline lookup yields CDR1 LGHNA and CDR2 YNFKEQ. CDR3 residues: CASSQVTSGDLGETQYF. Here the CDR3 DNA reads TGTGCCAGCAGCCAGGTGACTAGCGGGGACCTTGGAGAGACCCAGTACTTC.

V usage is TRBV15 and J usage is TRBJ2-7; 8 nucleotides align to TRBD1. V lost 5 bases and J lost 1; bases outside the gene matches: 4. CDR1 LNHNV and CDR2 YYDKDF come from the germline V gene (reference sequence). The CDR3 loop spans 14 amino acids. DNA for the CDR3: TGTGCCACCAGCGACGGACAGGGTTCCTACGAGCAGTACTTC. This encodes CATSDGQGSYEQYF.

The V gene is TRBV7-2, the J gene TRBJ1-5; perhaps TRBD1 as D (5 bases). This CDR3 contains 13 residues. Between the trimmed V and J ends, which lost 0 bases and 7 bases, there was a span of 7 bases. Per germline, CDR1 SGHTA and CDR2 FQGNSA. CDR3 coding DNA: TGTGCCAGCAGCTTAGCGGGGGGACAGCCCCAGCATTTT. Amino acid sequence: CASSLAGGQPQHF.

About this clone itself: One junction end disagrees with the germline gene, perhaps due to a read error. The CDR3: CASSLDRETEDFF. The CDR3 DNA reads TGCGCCAGCAGCTTGGACAGGGAGACTGAAGATTTCTTT. J is TRBJ1-1 and V is TRBV5-1; the D gene is possibly TRBD1 (6 bases). Germline V gene data show CDR1 as SGHRS and CDR2 as YFSETQ. The CDR3 sequence is 13 residues long.

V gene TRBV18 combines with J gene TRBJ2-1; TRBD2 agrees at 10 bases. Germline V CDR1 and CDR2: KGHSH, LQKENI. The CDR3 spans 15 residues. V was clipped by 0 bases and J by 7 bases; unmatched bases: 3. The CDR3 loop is CASSPPGLAPNEQFF. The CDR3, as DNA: TGTGCCAGCTCACCACCGGGACTAGCGCCGAATGAGCAGTTCTTC.

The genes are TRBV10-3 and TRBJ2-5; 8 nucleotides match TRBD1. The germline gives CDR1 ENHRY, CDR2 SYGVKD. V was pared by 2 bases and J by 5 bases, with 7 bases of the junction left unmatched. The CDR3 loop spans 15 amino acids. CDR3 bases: TGTGCCATCAGTGAGGGCCGGACAGGGTGGGAGACCCAGTACTTC. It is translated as CAISEGRTGWETQYF.

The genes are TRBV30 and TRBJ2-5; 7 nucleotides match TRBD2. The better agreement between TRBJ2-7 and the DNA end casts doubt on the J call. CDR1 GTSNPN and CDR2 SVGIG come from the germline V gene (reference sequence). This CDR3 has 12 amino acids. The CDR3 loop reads CAWSTGGYEQYF. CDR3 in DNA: TGTGCCTGGTCTACGGGGGGCTACGAGCAGTACTTC.